Detailed here is one T cell receptor beta chain. Germline V gene sequence: CDR1 SGHAT, CDR2 FQNNGV. The CDR3 is 15 residues long. V lost 1 base to trimming and J lost 3 bases, with 10 bases between them. Those enrolled, adults aged roughly 18 to 89 years, came from some 23 US areas. Before being deemed recovered, Cohort 3 donors had two negative PCRs, clearance, or symptom resolution. Repertoires were generated with immunoSEQ multiplex PCR, while TCRdb's copy carries only in-frame clones and drops some. Found here are fewer than 350,000 clones, roughly 85% of them singletons; the top ten hold around 2.5%. The data stem from a study of blood T cell repertoires in COVID-19. Turning to the study itself: Donors in the United States, Italy and Spain gave samples during acute or convalescent COVID-19.

The source is a woman in her forties or fifties who had recovered from COVID-19. The sequenced material came from PBMCs or T cells enriched from blood (not recorded which). The chain is built from TRBV11-2 and TRBJ1-5; D remains ambiguous. This CDR3 is CASSLAGSNNQPQHF. The CDR3 bases are TGTGCCAGCAGCTTAGCAGGAAGTAACAATCAGCCCCAGCATTTT.